Presented here are 10 T cell receptor beta chains from one specimen sequenced in a study of CD8 T cells in ankylosing spondylitis. Points from the study as a whole: There was a TCR beta motif, made of 7 or 8 highly homologous variants, that appeared characteristic of ankylosing spondylitis blood.

Their antigens remain unidentified. TCRdb ran MiXCR on the 5' RACE reads and lists one entry per CDR3 protein. The data show just under 550,000 distinct CDR3 sequences, with 10% to 15% seen just once and approximately 7% held by the top ten. The sequenced material came from blood, either unsorted or a sorted T cell fraction (not recorded which). The receptors here all came from a male donor with ankylosing spondylitis.

In this sample, this clonotype turned up a few times. Written as DNA, the CDR3 is TGTGCCAGCCCCAGGGGGGGGAATGAGCAGTTCTTC. Translating it yields CASPRGGNEQFF. The chain links TRBV21-1 to TRBJ2-1; no check of the table's D call, TRBD1, against the DNA was made. TRBV21-1 is labeled a pseudogene. This CDR3 spans 12 amino acids.

This clonotype showed up just a few times. The gene calls are TRBV12-3 or TRBV12-4 and TRBJ2-3, with 7 bases matching TRBD2. With 3 bases clipped from V and 1 base from J, the junction kept 7 bases outside the gene matches. The CDR3 covers 16 residues. CDR3 loop: CASSFGAGVGTDTQYF. CDR3 DNA sequence: TGTGCCAGCAGTTTTGGTGCGGGAGTCGGCACAGATACGCAGTATTTT.

This clonotype occurred a few times. V gene TRBV20-1 combines with J gene TRBJ1-2; tentatively, D is TRBD1 (5 bases). The CDR3 extends over 14 amino acids. Germline CDR1 is DFQATT and CDR2 is SNEGSKA (reference sequence). V gave up 5 bases and J gave up 0 bases, with 13 bases separating them. The CDR3 region has the DNA TGCAGTGCTTATCCTCGACAGCCTAACTATGGCTACACCTTC. Protein: CSAYPRQPNYGYTF.

The J gene is TRBJ2-7, the V gene TRBV21-1. TRBV21-1 has pseudogene status. The CDR3 runs 17 residues. The CDR3 loop reads CASSKALRQGRCYEQYV. CDR3 nucleotide sequence: TGTGCCAGCAGCAAAGCGCTTCGCCAGGGGAGGTGCTACGAGCAGTACGTC.

This clonotype occurred a few times. The J gene is TRBJ2-4, the V gene TRBV18; 7 positions match TRBD1. CDR1 and CDR2 from the germline V gene are KGHSH and LQKENI. Losses at the gene ends were 6 bases for V and 8 bases for J; bases not matched to a gene: 16. This CDR3 is built from 16 residues. As DNA, the CDR3 is TGTGCCAGCTCCCCGACAGGGAACGGGAATATGGACATTCAGTACTTC. Translation: CASSPTGNGNMDIQYF.

This chain joins TRBV6-1 and TRBJ2-1; 7 bases agree with TRBD2. This CDR3 contains 13 residues. CDR1 is MNHNS and CDR2 is SASEGT in the germline V gene. V gave up 6 bases and J gave up 13 bases; unmatched junction bases: 12. The CDR3 coding sequence is TGTGCCAGCAGCCGAGCGGGGACTCCGTTCCAGTTCTTC. It translates to CASSRAGTPFQFF.

The rearrangement uses TRBV2 and TRBJ2-1; 8 bases fit TRBD2. From germline, CDR1 is SNHLY and CDR2 FYNNEI. V lost 7 bases to trimming and J lost 7 bases; unmatched junction nucleotides: 3. CDR3 length equals 12 residues. In DNA, the CDR3 is TGTGCCAGCACGCCTAGCGGGAATGAGCAGTTCTTC. It codes for CASTPSGNEQFF.

This clonotype was seen ten or more times. The germline gene is not matched at one end of the junction; a read error may be the cause. The chain combines TRBV5-1 with TRBJ2-5; 7 bases match TRBD1. The CDR3 sequence is 14 residues long. Germline values: CDR1 SGHRS, CDR2 YFSETQ. The CDR3 DNA is TGTGCCAGCAGTTTTACAGGGGCCCAAGAGACCCAGTACTTC. The encoded protein is CASSFTGAQETQYF.

This chain uses TRBV5-6 with TRBJ1-6; TRBD1 is a possible D gene (5 bases). V dropped 0 bases and J dropped 11 bases, with 12 bases sitting between them. The CDR3 spans 14 residues. The germline gives CDR1 SGHDT, CDR2 YYEEEE. The DNA for the CDR3 is TGTGCCAGCAGCTTGGGAGGGGTATGGACACCCCTCCACTTT. This codes for CASSLGGVWTPLHF.

The chain couples TRBV5-1 to TRBJ2-2; 10 positions match TRBD1. Germline V gene data show CDR1 as SGHRS and CDR2 as YFSETQ. Germline trimming cut 5 bases from V and 3 bases from J; bases unmatched to any gene: 7. CDR3 length equals 16 residues. The CDR3 DNA sequence: TGCGCCAGCAGGGACCCGGGACAGGGGTACACCGGGGAGCTGTTTTTT. Encoded protein: CASRDPGQGYTGELFF. The whole variable domain, filled in from reference TRBV5-1 and TRBJ2-2, reads KAGVTQTPRYLIKTRGQQVTLSCSPISGHRSVSWYQQTPGQGLQFLFEYFSETQRNKGNFPGRFSGRQFSNSRSEMNVSTLELGDSALYLCASRDPGQGYTGELFFGEGSRLTVL.